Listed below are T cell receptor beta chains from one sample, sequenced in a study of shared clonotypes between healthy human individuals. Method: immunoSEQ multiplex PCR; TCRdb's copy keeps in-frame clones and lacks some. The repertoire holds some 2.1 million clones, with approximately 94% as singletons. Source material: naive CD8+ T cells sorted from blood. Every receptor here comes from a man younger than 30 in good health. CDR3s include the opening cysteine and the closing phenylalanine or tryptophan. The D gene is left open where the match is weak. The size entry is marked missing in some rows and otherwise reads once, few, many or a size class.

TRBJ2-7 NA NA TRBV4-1 TGCGCCAGCAGCCAAGGAGGGGGTTACGAGCAGTACTTC CASSQGGGYEQYF
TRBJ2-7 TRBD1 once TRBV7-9 TGTGCCAGCAGAGGTGACAGGGAGGAGCAGTACTTC CASRGDREEQYF
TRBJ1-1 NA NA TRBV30 TGTGCCTGGAAGCGTGAGGGTGAAGCTTTCTTT CAWKREGEAFF
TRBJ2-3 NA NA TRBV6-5 TGTGCCAGCAGCCTACAGGGAGACACAGATACGCAGTATTTT CASSLQGDTDTQYF
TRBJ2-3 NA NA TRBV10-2 TGCGCCAGCGGAGGGGGATTAGCGAGATCAGATACGCAGTATTTT CASGGGLARSDTQYF
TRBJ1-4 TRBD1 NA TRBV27 TGTGCCAGCAGCCGGGACAGCCCAGCGAGCATCAATGAAAAACTGTTTTTT CASSRDSPASINEKLFF
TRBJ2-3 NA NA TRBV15 TGTGCCGCCGCGACGGACATACTCACAGATACGCAGTATTTT CAAATDILTDTQYF
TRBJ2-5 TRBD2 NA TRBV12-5 TGTGCTAGTGGTTTGGAGAGTAGCGGGGGACTCCAAGAGACCCAGTACTTC CASGLESSGGLQETQYF
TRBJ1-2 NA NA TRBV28 TGTGCCAGCAGGCAGGGGAACTATGGCTACACCTTC CASRQGNYGYTF
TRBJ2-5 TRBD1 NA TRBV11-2 TGTGCCAGCAGCATCCGGGACAGCCAAGAGACCCAGTACTTC CASSIRDSQETQYF
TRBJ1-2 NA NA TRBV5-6 TGTGCCAGCAGCTTGTCGGAACGAGGGGACTATGGCTACACCTTC CASSLSERGDYGYTF
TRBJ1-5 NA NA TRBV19 TGTGCCAGTAGTATACCAGGTGGGAATCAGCCCCAGCATTTT CASSIPGGNQPQHF